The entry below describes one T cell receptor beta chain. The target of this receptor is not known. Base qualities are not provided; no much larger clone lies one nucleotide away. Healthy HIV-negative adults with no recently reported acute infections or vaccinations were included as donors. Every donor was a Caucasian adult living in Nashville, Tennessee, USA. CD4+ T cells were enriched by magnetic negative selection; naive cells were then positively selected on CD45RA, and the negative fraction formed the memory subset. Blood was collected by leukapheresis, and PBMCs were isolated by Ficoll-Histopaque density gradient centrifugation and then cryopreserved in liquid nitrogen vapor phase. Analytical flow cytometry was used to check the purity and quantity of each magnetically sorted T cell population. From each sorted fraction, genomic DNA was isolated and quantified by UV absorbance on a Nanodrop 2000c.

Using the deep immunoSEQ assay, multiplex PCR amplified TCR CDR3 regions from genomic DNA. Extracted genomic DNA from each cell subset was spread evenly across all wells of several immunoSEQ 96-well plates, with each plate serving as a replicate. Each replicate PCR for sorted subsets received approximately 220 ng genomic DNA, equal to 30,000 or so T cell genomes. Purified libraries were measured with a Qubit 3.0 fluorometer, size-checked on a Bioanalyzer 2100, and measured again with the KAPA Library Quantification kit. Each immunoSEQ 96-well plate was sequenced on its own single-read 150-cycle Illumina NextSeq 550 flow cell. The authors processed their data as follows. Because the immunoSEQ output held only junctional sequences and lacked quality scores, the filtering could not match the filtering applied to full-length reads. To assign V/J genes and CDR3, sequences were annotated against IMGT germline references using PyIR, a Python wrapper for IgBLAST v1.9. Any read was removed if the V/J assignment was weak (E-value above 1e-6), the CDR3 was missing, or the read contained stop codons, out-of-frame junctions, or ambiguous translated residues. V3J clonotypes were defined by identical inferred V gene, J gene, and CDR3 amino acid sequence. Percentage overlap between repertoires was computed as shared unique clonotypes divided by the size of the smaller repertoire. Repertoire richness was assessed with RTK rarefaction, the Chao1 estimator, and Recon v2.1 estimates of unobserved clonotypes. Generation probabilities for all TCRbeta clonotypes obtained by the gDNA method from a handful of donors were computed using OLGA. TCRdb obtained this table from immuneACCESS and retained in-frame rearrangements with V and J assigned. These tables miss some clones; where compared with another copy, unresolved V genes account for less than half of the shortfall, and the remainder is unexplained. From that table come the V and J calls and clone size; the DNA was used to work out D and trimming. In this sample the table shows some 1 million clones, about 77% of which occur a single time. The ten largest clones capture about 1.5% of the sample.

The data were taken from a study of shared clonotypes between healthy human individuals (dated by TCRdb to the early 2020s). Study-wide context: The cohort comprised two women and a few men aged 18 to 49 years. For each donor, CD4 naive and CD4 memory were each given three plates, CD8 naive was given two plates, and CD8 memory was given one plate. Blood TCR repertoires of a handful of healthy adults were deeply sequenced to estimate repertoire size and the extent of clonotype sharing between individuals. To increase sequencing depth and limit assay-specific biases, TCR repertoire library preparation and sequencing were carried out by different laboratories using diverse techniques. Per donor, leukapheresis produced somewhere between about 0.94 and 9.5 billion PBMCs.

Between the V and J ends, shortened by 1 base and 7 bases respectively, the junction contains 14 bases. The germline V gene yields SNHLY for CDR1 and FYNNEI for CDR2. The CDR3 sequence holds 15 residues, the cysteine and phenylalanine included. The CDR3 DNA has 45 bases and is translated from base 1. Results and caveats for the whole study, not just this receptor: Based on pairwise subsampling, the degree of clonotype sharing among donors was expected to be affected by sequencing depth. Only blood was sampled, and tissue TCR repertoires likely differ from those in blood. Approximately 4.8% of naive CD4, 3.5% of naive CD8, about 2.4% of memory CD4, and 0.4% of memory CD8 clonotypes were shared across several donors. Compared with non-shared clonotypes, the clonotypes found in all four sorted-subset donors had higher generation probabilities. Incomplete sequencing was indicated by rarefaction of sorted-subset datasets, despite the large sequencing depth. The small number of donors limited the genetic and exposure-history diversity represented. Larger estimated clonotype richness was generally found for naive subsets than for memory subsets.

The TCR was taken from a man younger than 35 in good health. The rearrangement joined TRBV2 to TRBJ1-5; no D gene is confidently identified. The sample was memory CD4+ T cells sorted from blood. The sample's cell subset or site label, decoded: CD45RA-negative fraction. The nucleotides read TGTGCCAGCAGTGAAGAGGCCAGGTCAGGCCAGCCCCAGCATTTT. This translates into CASSEEARSGQPQHF. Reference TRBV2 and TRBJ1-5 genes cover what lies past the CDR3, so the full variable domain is EPEVTQTPSHQVTQMGQEVILRCVPISNHLYFYWYRQILGQKVEFLVSFYNNEISEKSEIFDDQFSVERPDGSNFTLKIRSTKLEDSAMYFCASSEEARSGQPQHFGDGTRLSIL.